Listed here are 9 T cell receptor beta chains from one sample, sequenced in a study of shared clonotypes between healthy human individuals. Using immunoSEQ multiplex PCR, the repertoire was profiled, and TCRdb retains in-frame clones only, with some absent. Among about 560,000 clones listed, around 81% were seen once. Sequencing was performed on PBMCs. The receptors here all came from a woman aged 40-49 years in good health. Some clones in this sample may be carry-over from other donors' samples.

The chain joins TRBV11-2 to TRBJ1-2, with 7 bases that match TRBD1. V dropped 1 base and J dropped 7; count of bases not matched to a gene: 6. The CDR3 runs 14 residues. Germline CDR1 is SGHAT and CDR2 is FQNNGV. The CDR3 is CASSLGRQGSGYTF. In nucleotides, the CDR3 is TGTGCCAGCAGCTTAGGGAGACAGGGTAGTGGCTACACCTTC.

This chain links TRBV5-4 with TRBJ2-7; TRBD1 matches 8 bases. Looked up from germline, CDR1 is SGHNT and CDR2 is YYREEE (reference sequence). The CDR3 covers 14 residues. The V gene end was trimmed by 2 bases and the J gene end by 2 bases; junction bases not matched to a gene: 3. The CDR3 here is CASSFEQGAYEQYF. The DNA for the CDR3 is TGTGCCAGCAGCTTCGAACAGGGGGCCTACGAGCAGTACTTC.

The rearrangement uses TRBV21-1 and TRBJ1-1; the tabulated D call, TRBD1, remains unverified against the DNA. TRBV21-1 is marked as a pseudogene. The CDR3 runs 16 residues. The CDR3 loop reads CASSPRQGSSLAEAFF. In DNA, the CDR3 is TGTGCCAGCAGCCCCCGACAGGGAAGCTCCCTCGCTGAAGCTTTCTTT.

CDR3 nucleotide sequence: TGTGCCAGTAGTAAGCTGGACAGGCCGAACACTGAAGCTTTCTTT. Its translation is CASSKLDRPNTEAFF. The chain is built from TRBV19 and TRBJ1-1, with 7 bases aligning to TRBD1. Germline CDR1 reads LNHDA; CDR2 reads SQIVND (reference sequence). Trimming removed 4 bases from V and 1 base from J; junction bases left unmatched: 6. The CDR3 runs 15 residues.

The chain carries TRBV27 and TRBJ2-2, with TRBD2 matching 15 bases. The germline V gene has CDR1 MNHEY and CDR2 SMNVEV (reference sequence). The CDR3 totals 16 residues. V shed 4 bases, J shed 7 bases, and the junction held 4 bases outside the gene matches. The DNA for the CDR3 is TGTGCCAGCAGTTCCGGGACTAGCGGGAGGTTCGGGGAGCTGTTTTTT. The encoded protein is CASSSGTSGRFGELFF.

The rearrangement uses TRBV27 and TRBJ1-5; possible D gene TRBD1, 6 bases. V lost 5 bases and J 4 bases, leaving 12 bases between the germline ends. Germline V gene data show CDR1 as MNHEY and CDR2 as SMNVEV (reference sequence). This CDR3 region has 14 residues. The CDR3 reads CASSPNRDNQPQHF. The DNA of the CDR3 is TGTGCCAGCAGTCCAAACAGGGATAATCAGCCCCAGCATTTT.

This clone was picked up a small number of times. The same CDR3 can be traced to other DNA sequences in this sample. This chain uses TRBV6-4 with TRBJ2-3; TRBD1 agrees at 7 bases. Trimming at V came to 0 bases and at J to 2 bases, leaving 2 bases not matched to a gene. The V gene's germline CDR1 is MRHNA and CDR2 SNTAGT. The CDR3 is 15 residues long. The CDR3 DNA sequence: TGTGCCAGCAGTGACTCCGGACAGGCCACAGATACGCAGTATTTT. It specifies CASSDSGQATDTQYF.

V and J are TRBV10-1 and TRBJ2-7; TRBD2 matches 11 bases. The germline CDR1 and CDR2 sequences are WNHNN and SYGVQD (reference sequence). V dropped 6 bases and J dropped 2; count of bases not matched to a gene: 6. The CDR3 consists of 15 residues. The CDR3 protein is CASRGLAGTPYEQYF. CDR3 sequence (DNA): TGCGCCAGCAGAGGACTAGCGGGTACTCCCTACGAGCAGTACTTC.

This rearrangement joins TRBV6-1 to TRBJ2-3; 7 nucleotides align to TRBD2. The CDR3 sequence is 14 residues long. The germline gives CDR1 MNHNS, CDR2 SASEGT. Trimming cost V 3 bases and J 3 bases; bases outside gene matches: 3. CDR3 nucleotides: TGTGCCAGCAGTGAGGGGACTACGACAGATACGCAGTATTTT. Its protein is CASSEGTTTDTQYF.